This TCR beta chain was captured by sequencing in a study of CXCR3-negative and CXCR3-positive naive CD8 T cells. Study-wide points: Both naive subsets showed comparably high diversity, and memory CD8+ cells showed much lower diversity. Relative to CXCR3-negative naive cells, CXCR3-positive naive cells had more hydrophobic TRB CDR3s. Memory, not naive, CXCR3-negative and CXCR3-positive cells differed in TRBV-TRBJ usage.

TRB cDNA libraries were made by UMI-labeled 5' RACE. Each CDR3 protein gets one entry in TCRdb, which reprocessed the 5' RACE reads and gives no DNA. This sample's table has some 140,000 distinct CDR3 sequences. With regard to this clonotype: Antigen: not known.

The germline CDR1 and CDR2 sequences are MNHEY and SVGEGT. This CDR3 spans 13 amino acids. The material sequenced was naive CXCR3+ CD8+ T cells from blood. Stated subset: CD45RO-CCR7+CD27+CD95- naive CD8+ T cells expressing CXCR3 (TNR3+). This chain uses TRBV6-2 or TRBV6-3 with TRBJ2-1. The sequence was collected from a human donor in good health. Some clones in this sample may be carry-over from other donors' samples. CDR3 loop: CASSYSATREQFF.